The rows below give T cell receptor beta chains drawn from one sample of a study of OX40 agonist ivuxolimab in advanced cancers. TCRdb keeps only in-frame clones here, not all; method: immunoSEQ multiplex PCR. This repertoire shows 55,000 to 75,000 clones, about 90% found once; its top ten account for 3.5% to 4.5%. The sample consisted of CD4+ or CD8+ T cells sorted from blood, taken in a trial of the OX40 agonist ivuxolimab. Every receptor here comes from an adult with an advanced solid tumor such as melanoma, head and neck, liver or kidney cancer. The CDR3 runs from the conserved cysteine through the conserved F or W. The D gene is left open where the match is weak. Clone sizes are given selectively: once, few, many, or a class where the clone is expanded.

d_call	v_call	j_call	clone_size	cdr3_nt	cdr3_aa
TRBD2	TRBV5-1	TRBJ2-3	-	TGCGCCAGCAGCTTAGCTAGCGGGAGCGTTGATACGCAGTATTTT	CASSLASGSVDTQYF
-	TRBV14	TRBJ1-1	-	TGTGCCAGCAGCCAAGTTAAGGTTTTGAACACTGAAGCTTTCTTT	CASSQVKVLNTEAFF
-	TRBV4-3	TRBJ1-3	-	TGCGCCAGCAGCCAAGATAGATCTGACACCATATATTTT	CASSQDRSDTIYF
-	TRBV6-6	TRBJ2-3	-	TGTGCCAGCAGTTACCCGCGCGGGAGCACAGATACGCAGTATTTT	CASSYPRGSTDTQYF
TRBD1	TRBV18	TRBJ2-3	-	TGTGCCAGCTCACCCCGGACAGGGGAGGGGGCGAATTTT	CASSPRTGEGANF
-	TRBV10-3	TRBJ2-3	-	TGTGCCATCAGTGCGGGGGACTACAGGGCGGATACGCAGTATTTT	CAISAGDYRADTQYF
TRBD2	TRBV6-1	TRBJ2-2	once	TGTGCCAGCAGTGAAAATGGGAGCGGGAGAATGGACACCGGGGAGCTGTTTTTT	CASSENGSGRMDTGELFF
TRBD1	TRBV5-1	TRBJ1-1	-	TGCGCCAGCAGCTTGGCGGGACAGGGGTTCACTGAAGCTTTCTTT	CASSLAGQGFTEAFF
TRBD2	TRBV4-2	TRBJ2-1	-	TGTGCCAGCAGCCTCTACCCGGCGGGAGATGCCTACAATGAGCAGTTCTTC	CASSLYPAGDAYNEQFF
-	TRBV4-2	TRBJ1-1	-	TGTGCCAGCAGCCAAGACCGGTATCTTAAGGGGATGAACACTGAAGCTTTCTTT	CASSQDRYLKGMNTEAFF
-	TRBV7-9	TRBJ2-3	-	TGTGCCAGCAGCTTATGGACAGCATCGCACCTTACCACAGATACGCAGTATTTT	CASSLWTASHLTTDTQYF
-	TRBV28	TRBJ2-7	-	TGTGCCAGCAGCTCTCCGGGAACTACTTACGAGCAGTACTTC	CASSSPGTTYEQYF
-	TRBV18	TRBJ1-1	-	TGTGCCAGCTCACCACCGGACGGTTACACTGAAGCTTTCTTT	CASSPPDGYTEAFF
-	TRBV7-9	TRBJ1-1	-	TGTGCCAGCAGCCCAAAGTTGAACACTGAAGCTTTCTTT	CASSPKLNTEAFF
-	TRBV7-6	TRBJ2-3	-	TGTGCCAGCAGCCAGGGCAGCACAGATACGCAGTATTTT	CASSQGSTDTQYF
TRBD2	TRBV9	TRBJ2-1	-	TGTGCCAGCAGCGTAGATGGACTAGCGGCGATCTACAATGAGCAGTTCTTC	CASSVDGLAAIYNEQFF
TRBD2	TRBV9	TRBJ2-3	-	TGTGCCAGCAGCGGGTTTAGCGGGAGGGGCCCAGATACGCAGTATTTT	CASSGFSGRGPDTQYF
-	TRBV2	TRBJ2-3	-	TGTGCCAGCAGTAAAGCCGACGCCGGCACAGATACGCAGTATTTT	CASSKADAGTDTQYF
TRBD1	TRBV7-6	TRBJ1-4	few	TGTGCCAGCAGCTCCGGGACAGGTCCCGGAAAACTGTTTTTT	CASSSGTGPGKLFF
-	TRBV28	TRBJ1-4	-	TGTGCCAGCAGTGCAGAGGGACGTGAAAAACTGTTTTTT	CASSAEGREKLFF
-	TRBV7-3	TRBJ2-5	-	TGTGCCAGCAGCTCCGGACATGAAGAGACCCAGTACTTC	CASSSGHEETQYF
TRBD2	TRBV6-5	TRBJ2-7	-	TGTGCCAGCAGTTACTCGGTAGCGGGACTATCCTACGAGCAGTACTTC	CASSYSVAGLSYEQYF
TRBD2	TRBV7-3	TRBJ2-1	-	TGTGCCAGCAGCTTAAACCCCGGACTAGCGGACAATGAGCAGTTCTTC	CASSLNPGLADNEQFF
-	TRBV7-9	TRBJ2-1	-	TGTGCCAGCAGCTTAATCGGCAAAGGGGACAATGAGCAGTTCTTC	CASSLIGKGDNEQFF
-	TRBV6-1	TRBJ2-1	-	TGTGCCAGCAGTGAAAAAGCGGAGGGGGCTTCCTACAATGAGCAGTTCTTC	CASSEKAEGASYNEQFF
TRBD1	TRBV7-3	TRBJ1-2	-	TGTGCCAGCAGCCAGGACAGGGAGGAGGACTATGGCTACACCTTC	CASSQDREEDYGYTF
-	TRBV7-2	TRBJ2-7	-	TGTGCCAGCAGCTTAGGTTTCCCCTTTGGGGAGCAGTACTTC	CASSLGFPFGEQYF
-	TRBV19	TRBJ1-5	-	TGTGCCAGTAGTTGGGGGCATGATCAGCCCCAGCATTTT	CASSWGHDQPQHF
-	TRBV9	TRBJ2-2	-	TGTGCCAGCAGCGTAGTGCGGGACACCGGGGAGCTGTTTTTT	CASSVVRDTGELFF
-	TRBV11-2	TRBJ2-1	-	TGTGCCAGCAGCCCATTGGGCTGGACCTACAATGAGCAGTTCTTC	CASSPLGWTYNEQFF